The 12 T cell receptor beta chains presented below share a single source sample, sequenced in a study of blood T cell repertoires in COVID-19. Assay used: immunoSEQ multiplex PCR; TCRdb lists only in-frame clones, some missing. The data hold approximately 200,000 clones, with over 75% observed a single time. The sample consisted of peripheral blood. The source is a man aged 45 to 65 with acute or convalescent COVID-19.

The rearrangement uses TRBV5-8 and TRBJ1-1, with D unresolved. This CDR3 is built from 14 residues. V was clipped by 1 base and J by 1 base, with 8 bases between them. Germline V gene data show CDR1 as SGHTS and CDR2 as YDEGEE. Here the CDR3 DNA reads TGTGCCAGCAGCTTGCGCAGGTCGAACACTGAAGCTTTCTTT. As protein: CASSLRRSNTEAFF.

The rearrangement links TRBV11-2 to TRBJ1-1, with a possible D match to TRBD1 (5 bases). Trimming left V 10 bases short and J 1 base short, with 22 bases between. The CDR3 sequence is 16 residues long. From germline, CDR1 is SGHAT and CDR2 FQNNGV. CDR3 bases: TGTGCCACCCGCCTGGGGGGTTCCGGCACGAACACTGAAGCTTTCTTT. Encoded protein: CATRLGGSGTNTEAFF.

V gene TRBV6-5 combines with J gene TRBJ2-7, with D maybe TRBD1 (5 bases). Trimming pared 3 bases from V and 7 bases from J, leaving 13 bases between. Germline CDR1 reads MNHEY; CDR2 reads SVGAGI. The CDR3 is made up of 13 amino acids. CDR3 in amino acids: CASSYGHRTEQYF. The CDR3 bases are TGTGCCAGCAGTTATGGCCATCGGACAGAGCAGTACTTC.

The chain has TRBV2 and TRBJ1-1; D perhaps matches TRBD1 (5 bases). Trimming pared 6 bases from V and 0 bases from J, leaving 14 bases between. Per germline, CDR1 SNHLY and CDR2 FYNNEI. There are 15 residues in the CDR3. The CDR3 DNA reads as TGTGCCAGCAGCTCTCAGGGAAGTCTGAACACTGAAGCTTTCTTT. Its protein is CASSSQGSLNTEAFF.

The J gene is TRBJ1-1, the V gene TRBV2; D not resolved. CDR1 and CDR2 (germline): SNHLY, FYNNEI. The CDR3 contains 12 residues. Trimming cost V 6 bases and J 5 bases, with 10 bases left between them. This chain's CDR3 is CASRDTETEAFF. The CDR3 coding sequence is TGTGCCAGCAGAGACACGGAAACTGAAGCTTTCTTT.

This clone was observed once. The genes are TRBV7-4 and TRBJ2-7; possible D gene TRBD2, 7 bases. V lost 8 bases to trimming and J lost 2 bases, with 13 bases between them. CDR1 is SGHVT, CDR2 SQSDAQ, per germline. The CDR3 contains 13 residues. The CDR3 DNA follows: TGTGCCAGCGGGAGGGGGGTCCCCTACGAGCAGTACTTC. Its translation is CASGRGVPYEQYF.

The chain joins TRBV2 to TRBJ1-6; D is possibly TRBD1 (5 bases). CDR1 and CDR2 from the germline V gene are SNHLY and FYNNEI. The ends were cut back, 4 bases at V and 0 bases at J, with 13 bases in the middle. The CDR3 loop spans 17 amino acids. The DNA for the CDR3 is TGTGCCAGCAGTGCCAAGGGGTTTAGCTCCTATAATTCACCCCTCCACTTT. Its protein is CASSAKGFSSYNSPLHF.

V usage is TRBV5-1 and J usage is TRBJ1-1, with 9 nucleotides matching TRBD1. V lost 5 bases to trimming and J lost 4 bases; unmatched junction nucleotides: 12. Germline CDR1 reads SGHRS; CDR2 reads YFSETQ. This CDR3 is 16 amino acids long. The CDR3 nucleotides are TGCGCCAGCAGAATTGCTCCGGGACAGGGCTTCACTGAAGCTTTCTTT. Translation gives CASRIAPGQGFTEAFF.

The V call is TRBV4-1, the J call TRBJ1-2, with no clear D. The CDR3 covers 14 residues. From germline, CDR1 is MGHRA and CDR2 YSYEKL. V gave up 1 base and J gave up 5 bases, with 11 bases separating them. Here the CDR3 reads CASSQVGDIYGYTF. The DNA for the CDR3 is TGCGCCAGCAGCCAAGTCGGGGATATTTATGGCTACACCTTC.

This clone came up once. CDR3 coding DNA: TGTGCCAGCTCACCGGGCGGGCCTGGGGGGATAAACACTGAAGCTTTCTTT. It is translated as CASSPGGPGGINTEAFF. J is TRBJ1-1 and V is TRBV18, with D possibly TRBD1 on 5 matching bases. The CDR3 covers 17 residues. Germline CDR1 is KGHSH and CDR2 is LQKENI. The V end lost 3 bases, the J end lost 2 bases, and 19 bases lay between the germline ends.

J is TRBJ1-1 and V is TRBV5-1; D might be TRBD1 (5 bases). The CDR3 has 19 amino acids. The germline V and J ends were trimmed by 3 bases and 1 base, with 25 bases remaining between them. The germline V gene has CDR1 SGHRS and CDR2 YFSETQ. The CDR3 reads CASSSVGTSRSSRNTEAFF. DNA for the CDR3: TGCGCCAGCAGCTCGGTCGGGACTAGTCGCTCCTCGAGGAACACTGAAGCTTTCTTT. The variable domain in full, completed from reference TRBV5-1 and TRBJ1-1, reads KAGVTQTPRYLIKTRGQQVTLSCSPISGHRSVSWYQQTPGQGLQFLFEYFSETQRNKGNFPGRFSGRQFSNSRSEMNVSTLELGDSALYLCASSSVGTSRSSRNTEAFFGQGTRLTVV.

A few counts support this clone. The rearrangement links TRBV11-3 to TRBJ2-2; tentative D call: TRBD2 (6 bases). CDR3 size: 15 residues. The V gene lost 5 bases and the J gene lost 1 base, with 11 bases spanning the gap. CDR1 and CDR2 (germline): SGHNT, YENEEA. For the CDR3, the DNA is TGTGCCAGCAGCCAGGGAGGAGGGAACACCGGGGAGCTGTTTTTT. It translates to CASSQGGGNTGELFF.